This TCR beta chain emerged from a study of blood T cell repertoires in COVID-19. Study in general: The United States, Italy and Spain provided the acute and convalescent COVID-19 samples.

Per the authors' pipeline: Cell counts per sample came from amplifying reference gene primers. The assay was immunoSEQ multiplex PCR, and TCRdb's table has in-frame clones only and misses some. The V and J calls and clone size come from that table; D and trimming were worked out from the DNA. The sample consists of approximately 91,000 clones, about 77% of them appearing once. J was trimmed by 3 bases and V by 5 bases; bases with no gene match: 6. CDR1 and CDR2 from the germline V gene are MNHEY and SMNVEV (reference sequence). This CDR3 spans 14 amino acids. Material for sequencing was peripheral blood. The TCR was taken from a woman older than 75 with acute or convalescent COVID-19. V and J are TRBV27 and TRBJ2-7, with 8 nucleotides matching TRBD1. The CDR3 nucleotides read TGTGCCAGCAGTCAAGGGACAGGCTACTACGAGCAGTACTTC. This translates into CASSQGTGYYEQYF.